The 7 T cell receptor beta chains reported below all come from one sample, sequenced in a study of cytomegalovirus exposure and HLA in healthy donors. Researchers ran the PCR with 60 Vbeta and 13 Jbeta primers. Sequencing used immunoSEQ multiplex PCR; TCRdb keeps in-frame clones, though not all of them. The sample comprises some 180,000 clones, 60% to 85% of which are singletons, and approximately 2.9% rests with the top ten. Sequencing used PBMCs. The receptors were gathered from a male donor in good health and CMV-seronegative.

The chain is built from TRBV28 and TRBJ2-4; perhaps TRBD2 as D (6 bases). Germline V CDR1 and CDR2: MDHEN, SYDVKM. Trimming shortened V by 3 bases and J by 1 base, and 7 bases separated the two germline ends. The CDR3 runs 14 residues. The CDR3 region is CASSLEGAKNIQYF. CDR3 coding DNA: TGTGCCAGCAGTTTGGAGGGGGCCAAAAACATTCAGTACTTC.

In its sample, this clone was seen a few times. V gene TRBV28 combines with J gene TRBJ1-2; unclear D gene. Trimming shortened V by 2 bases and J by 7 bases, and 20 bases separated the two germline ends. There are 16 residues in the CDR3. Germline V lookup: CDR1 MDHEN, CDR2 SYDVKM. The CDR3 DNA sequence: TGTGCCAGCAGTTTAGGTGGTAACCCAGCCACGGGTGGCTACACCTTC. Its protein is CASSLGGNPATGGYTF.

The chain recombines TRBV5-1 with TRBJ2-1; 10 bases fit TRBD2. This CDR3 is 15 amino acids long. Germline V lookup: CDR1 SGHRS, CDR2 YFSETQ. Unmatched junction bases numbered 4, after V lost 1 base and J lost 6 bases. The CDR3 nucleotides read TGCGCCAGCAGCTTGAGCGGGGGGGCCGGCAATGAGCAGTTCTTC. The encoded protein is CASSLSGGAGNEQFF.

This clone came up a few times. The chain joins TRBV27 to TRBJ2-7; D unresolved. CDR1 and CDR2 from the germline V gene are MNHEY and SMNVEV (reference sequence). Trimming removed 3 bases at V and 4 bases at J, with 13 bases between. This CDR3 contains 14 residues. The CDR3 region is CASSFWARGYEQYF. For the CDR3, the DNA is TGTGCCAGCAGTTTTTGGGCCCGTGGGTACGAGCAGTACTTC.

Here the CDR3 reads CASSIGLAGAVDTQYF. CDR3 coding DNA: TGTGCCAGTAGTATAGGACTAGCGGGAGCGGTAGATACGCAGTATTTT. The rearrangement uses TRBV19 and TRBJ2-3, with 12 bases that match TRBD2. Germline loops: CDR1 LNHDA, CDR2 SQIVND (reference sequence). The junction had 4 bases not matched to a gene; V was cut back by 1 base and J by 5 bases. This CDR3 comprises 16 residues.

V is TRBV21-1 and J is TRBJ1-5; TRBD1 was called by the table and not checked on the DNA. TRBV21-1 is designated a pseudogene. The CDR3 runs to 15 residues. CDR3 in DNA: TGTGCCAGCAGCAAAGGGGCTTATAGCAATCAGCCCCAGCATTTT. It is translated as CASSKGAYSNQPQHF.

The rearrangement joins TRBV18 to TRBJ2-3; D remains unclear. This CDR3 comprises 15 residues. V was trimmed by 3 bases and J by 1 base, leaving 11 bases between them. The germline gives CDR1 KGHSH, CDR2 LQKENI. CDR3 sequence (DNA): TGTGCCAGCTCACCTCCGGTAGGAGGCACAGATACGCAGTATTTT. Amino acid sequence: CASSPPVGGTDTQYF.